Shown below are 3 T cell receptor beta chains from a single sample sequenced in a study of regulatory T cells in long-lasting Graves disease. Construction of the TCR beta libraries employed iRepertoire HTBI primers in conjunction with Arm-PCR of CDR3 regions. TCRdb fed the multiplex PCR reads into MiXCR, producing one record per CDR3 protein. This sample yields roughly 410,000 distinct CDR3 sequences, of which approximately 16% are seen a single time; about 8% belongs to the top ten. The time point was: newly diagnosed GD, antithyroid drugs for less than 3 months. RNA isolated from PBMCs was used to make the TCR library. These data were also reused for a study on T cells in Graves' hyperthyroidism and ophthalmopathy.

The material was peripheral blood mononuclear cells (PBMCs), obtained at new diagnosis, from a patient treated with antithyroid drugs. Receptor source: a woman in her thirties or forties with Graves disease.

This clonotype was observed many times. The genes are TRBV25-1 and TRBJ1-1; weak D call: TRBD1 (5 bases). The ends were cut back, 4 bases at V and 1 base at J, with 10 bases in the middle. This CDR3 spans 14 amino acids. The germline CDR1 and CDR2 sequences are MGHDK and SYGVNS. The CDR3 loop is CASSVRDRNTEAFF. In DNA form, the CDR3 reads TGTGCCAGCAGTGTAAGGGACCGGAACACTGAAGCTTTCTTT.

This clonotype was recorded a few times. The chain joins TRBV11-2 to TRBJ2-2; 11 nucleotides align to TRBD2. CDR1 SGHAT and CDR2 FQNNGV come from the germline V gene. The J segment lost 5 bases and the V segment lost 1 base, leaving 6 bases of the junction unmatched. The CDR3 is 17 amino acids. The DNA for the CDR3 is TGTGCCAGCAGCTTAGGGGTCACTAGCGGGAGTACCGGGGAGCTGTTTTTT. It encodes CASSLGVTSGSTGELFF.

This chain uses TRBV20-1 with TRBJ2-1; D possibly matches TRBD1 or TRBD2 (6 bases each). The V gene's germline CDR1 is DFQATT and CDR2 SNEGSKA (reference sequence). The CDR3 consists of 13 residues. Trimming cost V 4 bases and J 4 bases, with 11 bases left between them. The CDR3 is CSATEGGYNEQFF. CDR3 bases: TGCAGTGCTACGGAGGGGGGTTACAATGAGCAGTTCTTC.